Listed below are T cell receptor beta chains from one sample, sequenced in a study of radiation and T cells in renal cell carcinoma. The data were produced by immunoSEQ multiplex PCR, yet TCRdb's version contains in-frame clones alone and is incomplete. The sample consists of 140,000 or so clones, roughly 90% of them appearing once. The sample consisted of blood, taken from a patient whose treatment included radiotherapy and nephrectomy. The receptors come from a woman between 50 and 59 years old with renal cell carcinoma. Both conserved end residues are part of each CDR3. Fields, in order: D gene, clone size, V gene, J gene, CDR3 protein. The D gene is left open where the match is weak. Only part of the rows carry a size: once, few, many, or a class if the clone is expanded.

-	-	TRBV5-1	TRBJ1-1	CASSLGQEGKAFF
TRBD2	once	TRBV7-2	TRBJ2-2	CASSPSQRGGRGELFF
-	-	TRBV25-1	TRBJ1-2	CASSENVARRDGYTF
TRBD1	-	TRBV6-1	TRBJ1-6	CASSLAAGGTSPLHF
-	-	TRBV5-4	TRBJ1-3	CASSLSLAGNTIYF
-	-	TRBV27	TRBJ2-6	CASSFLRPGANVLTF
TRBD1	-	TRBV19	TRBJ1-2	CASSTMTGLPYGYTF
-	-	TRBV19	TRBJ1-1	CASTRRKGAGAPMNTEAFF
TRBD1	-	TRBV5-1	TRBJ2-6	CASSLDGTGLSGANVLTF
-	-	TRBV5-1	TRBJ2-7	CASSLGRDYEQYF
TRBD1	-	TRBV19	TRBJ2-7	CASSSNTGGLDYEQYF
-	-	TRBV6-5	TRBJ1-6	CASSYGSLNSPLHF
-	-	TRBV19	TRBJ2-3	CASSIGTDAYTQYF
TRBD2	-	TRBV9	TRBJ2-7	CASSVGISGGYEQYF
-	-	TRBV19	TRBJ2-1	CASSTRGNEQFF
-	-	TRBV4-1	TRBJ1-2	CASSQVGRYGYTF
TRBD1	-	TRBV9	TRBJ2-3	CASSVGVRGLATDTQYF
-	-	TRBV25-1	TRBJ2-7	CASSAQGTNYEQYF
TRBD1	-	TRBV28	TRBJ2-7	CASSHDRGPSYEQYF
TRBD2	-	TRBV5-1	TRBJ2-3	CASSLGTSGVFGSDTQYF
TRBD1	few	TRBV11-2	TRBJ2-2	CASSFRLETGGPNTGELFF
-	-	TRBV6-1	TRBJ1-5	CASSGQVGGNQPQHF
-	once	TRBV6-1	TRBJ1-4	CASSELMGEKLFF
TRBD1	-	TRBV19	TRBJ1-1	CASSPGGRITAFF
-	-	TRBV5-4	TRBJ1-1	CASRGQGWVNTEAFF
-	-	TRBV5-4	TRBJ2-1	CASSLRPGNEQFF
-	-	TRBV7-2	TRBJ2-2	CASSLATVITGELFF
-	-	TRBV2	TRBJ2-5	CASSDGSSVETQYF
-	few	TRBV7-2	TRBJ2-3	CASSLVEDTQYF
-	-	TRBV20-1	TRBJ1-2	CSARLGGYTF
-	-	TRBV19	TRBJ1-4	CASSIGPGLGDEKLFF
TRBD1	few	TRBV4-2	TRBJ1-1	CASSLGQGRGSGEAFF
TRBD2	-	TRBV15	TRBJ2-1	CATSRDLGTSGGVQFF
-	-	TRBV25-1	TRBJ2-6	CASSSPGSGANVLTF
-	-	TRBV28	TRBJ1-5	CASSPGTAHQPQHF
-	-	TRBV5-1	TRBJ1-2	CASSLDVGGYGYTF